Below, 25 T cell receptor beta chains from the same sample are listed, as sequenced in a study of T cell repertoires in cytomegalovirus infection. Using its own MiXCR run on the reads, TCRdb lists one record per CDR3 protein. The repertoire holds a few hundred thousand distinct CDR3 sequences, with roughly 13% as singletons. The source material was PBMCs. These receptors originate from a human donor in good health (CMV status not recorded). Some clones in this sample may be carry-over from other donors' samples.

This clonotype was found many times. The V call is TRBV7-3, the J call TRBJ2-5; TRBD2 aligns across 10 bases. The CDR3 extends over 15 amino acids. Germline V gene data show CDR1 as SGHTA and CDR2 as FQGTGA. V was clipped by 3 bases and J by 5 bases; unmatched bases: 6. CDR3 nucleotides: TGTGCCAGCAGCTTTCAGCGGGGGGGCGGGGAGACCCAGTACTTC. Its protein product is CASSFQRGGGETQYF.

Here the CDR3 DNA reads TGTGCCAGCGGGGTTAGCGGGAGGCGAGAGCAGTTCTTC. Protein product: CASGVSGRREQFF. This rearrangement joins TRBV4-2 to TRBJ2-1; TRBD2 aligns across 10 bases. Germline CDR1 reads LGHNA; CDR2 reads YNFKEQ. J gave up 10 bases and V 8 bases, and 8 bases lay outside the gene matches. CDR3 size: 13 residues.

As regards this clonotype: With a much larger clone just one base away, this may be a read error. The chain employs TRBV28 and TRBJ1-2, with TRBD1 as a possible D gene (6 bases). The CDR3 length is 14 residues. V gave up 6 bases and J gave up 4 bases, with 15 bases separating them. Germline V CDR1 and CDR2: MDHEN, SYDVKM. CDR3 region: CASSPGEMAYGYTF. The DNA of the CDR3 is TGTGCCAGCAGCCCAGGGGAAATGGCCTATGGCTACACCTTC.

There are a few counts of this clonotype. This chain joins TRBV29-1 and TRBJ1-1; TRBD1 might be the D (6 bases). CDR3 length: 13 amino acids. Germline-derived CDR1 and CDR2 are SQVTM and ANQGSEA. V gave up 2 bases and J gave up 11 bases, with 18 bases separating them. CDR3 nucleotides: TGCAGCGTTGAAAAAGCTGGGGGCGAACAGGCTTTCTTT. Translation: CSVEKAGGEQAFF.

The chain combines TRBV10-3 with TRBJ1-5; 12 bases are shared with TRBD1. This CDR3 region has 15 residues. The germline CDR1 and CDR2 sequences are ENHRY and SYGVKD. V was clipped by 10 bases and J by 5 bases; unmatched bases: 9. The CDR3 sequence: CATKRGQGADQPQHF. The CDR3 DNA sequence: TGTGCCACAAAACGGGGACAGGGGGCAGATCAGCCCCAGCATTTT.

The chain recombines TRBV5-1 with TRBJ2-7; TRBD1 aligns across 7 bases. Per germline, CDR1 SGHRS and CDR2 YFSETQ. The CDR3 is 14 residues long. The V segment lost 4 bases and the J segment 2 bases; nucleotides outside the gene matches: 6. CDR3 region: CASSTGQVPYEQYF. CDR3 DNA: TGCGCCAGCAGCACTGGACAGGTCCCCTACGAGCAGTACTTC.

At least ten counts were recorded for this clonotype. The chain has TRBV7-2 and TRBJ2-7, with 10 bases fitting TRBD2. The CDR3 has 15 amino acids. CDR1 and CDR2 from the germline V gene are SGHTA and FQGNSA. V lost 6 bases and J lost 3; bases outside the gene matches: 8. CDR3 loop: CASRQTGTSVYEQYF. The CDR3 bases are TGTGCCAGCAGACAGACCGGGACTAGCGTCTACGAGCAGTACTTC.

This clonotype was observed at least ten times. The chain recombines TRBV6-1 with TRBJ2-1, with TRBD2 matching 14 bases. CDR1 is MNHNS, CDR2 SASEGT, per germline. V shed 7 bases, J shed 7 bases, and the junction held 6 bases outside the gene matches. The CDR3 consists of 15 residues. CDR3 loop: CASIQTSGRVNEQFF. DNA for the CDR3: TGTGCCAGCATCCAGACTAGCGGGAGGGTTAATGAGCAGTTCTTC.

The chain combines TRBV19 with TRBJ2-4, with TRBD1 identical over 7 bases. V gave up 4 bases and J gave up 3 bases; unmatched junction bases: 15. Germline CDR1 reads LNHDA; CDR2 reads SQIVND (reference sequence). This CDR3 has 18 residues. In nucleotides, the CDR3 is TGTGCCAGTAGTAAGCGAGTAACAGGGGAATCAGGCAAAAACATTCAGTACTTC. Its translation: CASSKRVTGESGKNIQYF.

This clonotype was seen many times. The chain recombines TRBV12-3 or TRBV12-4 with TRBJ2-4; D unclear. V dropped 2 bases and J dropped 12 bases, with 11 bases sitting between them. This CDR3 contains 12 residues. Here the CDR3 DNA reads TGTGCCAGCAGTTTATATACCGGTACTCAGTACTTC. Residues: CASSLYTGTQYF.

This clonotype has just one count. CDR3 in DNA: TGTGCCAGCAGCGATTCTATAGGGGGATATACGCAGTATTTT. It specifies CASSDSIGGYTQYF. V usage is TRBV9 and J usage is TRBJ2-3; maybe TRBD1 (6 bases). CDR1 is SGDLS, CDR2 YYNGEE, per germline. Between the trimmed V and J ends, which lost 3 bases and 7 bases, there was a span of 15 bases. CDR3 size: 14 residues. Supplemented by reference TRBV9 and TRBJ2-3, the full variable domain reads DSGVTQTPKHLITATGQRVTLRCSPRSGDLSVYWYQQSLDQGLQFLIQYYNGEERAKGNILERFSAQQFPDLHSELNLSSLELGDSALYFCASSDSIGGYTQYFGPGTRLTVL.

This clonotype appeared many times. The chain combines TRBV7-2 with TRBJ2-4; the match to TRBD1 covers 8 bases. The germline CDR1 and CDR2 sequences are SGHTA and FQGNSA. After removal of 3 bases from V and 0 bases from J, the junction contained 16 bases not matched to a gene. The CDR3 totals 20 residues. CDR3 coding DNA: TGTGCCAGCAGCTTGAGGTTGGGGTCAGGGGGCCTGGAAGCCAAAAACATTCAGTACTTC. Translating it yields CASSLRLGSGGLEAKNIQYF.

This clonotype was observed at least ten times. The CDR3 is CASSWDFTDTQYF. The CDR3 nucleotides are TGTGCCAGCAGCTGGGACTTCACAGATACGCAGTATTTT. J is TRBJ2-3 and V is TRBV7-2; possibly TRBD2 for D (6 bases). V was cut by 4 bases and J by 2 bases, with 7 bases left in between. Germline assignment: CDR1 SGHTA and CDR2 FQGNSA. The CDR3 totals 13 residues.

The genes are TRBV20-1 and TRBJ2-1; D is uncertain. Trimming took 6 bases from V and 2 from J, leaving 11 bases between them. The germline gives CDR1 DFQATT, CDR2 SNEGSKA (reference sequence). The CDR3 runs 13 residues. The CDR3 reads CSARQGAYNEQFF. The CDR3 nucleotides read TGCAGTGCCCGCCAAGGAGCCTACAATGAGCAGTTCTTC.

This clonotype was found many times. The rearrangement uses TRBV6-4 and TRBJ2-2, with TRBD1 as a possible D gene (6 bases). V lost 6 bases and J 0 bases, leaving 17 bases between the germline ends. The CDR3 length is 17 residues. Looked up from germline, CDR1 is MRHNA and CDR2 is SNTAGT. In DNA form, the CDR3 reads TGTGCCAGCAGCCCCCTAGCCGGGACAACGAACACCGGGGAGCTGTTTTTT. Its protein is CASSPLAGTTNTGELFF.

This clonotype was counted at least ten times. The chain combines TRBV7-2 with TRBJ1-2; the D gene is possibly TRBD1 (5 bases). The germline V and J ends were trimmed by 1 base and 7 bases, with 16 bases remaining between them. The CDR3 runs 15 residues. The V gene's germline CDR1 is SGHTA and CDR2 FQGNSA. CDR3 sequence (DNA): TGTGCCAGCAGCTTAGATGTTGAGGGGATCGGTGGCTACACCTTC. The encoded protein is CASSLDVEGIGGYTF.

This clonotype has at least ten counts. This chain uses TRBV12-3 or TRBV12-4 with TRBJ1-5, with D perhaps TRBD1 (6 bases). Trimming took off 6 bases at V and 4 bases at J, with 7 bases between the two ends. The CDR3 loop spans 12 amino acids. The CDR3 DNA reads as TGTGCCAGCAGCGACAGGAATCAGCCCCAGCATTTT. The encoded protein is CASSDRNQPQHF.

There are many counts of this clonotype. This chain uses TRBV6-6 with TRBJ2-7; D is possibly TRBD1 (5 bases). The V gene lost 2 bases and the J gene lost 3 bases, with 11 bases spanning the gap. CDR3 length: 14 amino acids. The V gene's germline CDR1 is MNHNY and CDR2 SVGAGI (reference sequence). The CDR3 is CASSYRQQDYEQYF. The DNA of the CDR3 is TGTGCCAGCAGTTACCGACAACAGGACTACGAGCAGTACTTC.

At least ten counts were recorded for this clonotype. The chain combines TRBV11-2 with TRBJ1-1; D is perhaps TRBD1 (6 bases). The V gene lost 0 bases and the J gene lost 0 bases, with 11 bases spanning the gap. The CDR3 has 16 amino acids. Germline loops: CDR1 SGHAT, CDR2 FQNNGV. As DNA, the CDR3 is TGTGCCAGCAGCTTAGAGTTCGGACAGATGAACACTGAAGCTTTCTTT. Amino acid sequence: CASSLEFGQMNTEAFF.

Only a few counts were recorded for this clonotype. V usage is TRBV7-9 and J usage is TRBJ1-1, with D tentatively TRBD1 (6 bases). Germline V gene data show CDR1 as SEHNR and CDR2 as FQNEAQ (reference sequence). This CDR3 has 12 residues. V lost 4 bases, J lost 6 bases, and 9 bases lay in between. CDR3 nucleotide sequence: TGTGCCAGCAGCTCAGGGGTACCTGAAGCTTTCTTT. The encoded protein is CASSSGVPEAFF. Combining the CDR3 with reference TRBV7-9 and TRBJ1-1 gives the whole variable domain DTGVSQNPRHKITKRGQNVTFRCDPISEHNRLYWYRQTLGQGPEFLTYFQNEAQLEKSRLLSDRFSAERPKGSFSTLEIQRTEQGDSAMYLCASSSGVPEAFFGQGTRLTVV.

The V gene is TRBV6-4, the J gene TRBJ2-1, with D maybe TRBD2 (5 bases). V lost 2 bases and J 10 bases, leaving 12 bases between the germline ends. The germline V gene encodes CDR1 MRHNA and CDR2 SNTAGT. The CDR3 runs to 13 residues. In DNA, the CDR3 is TGTGCCAGCAGTGACCGGCTAGCTGGCGAGCAGTTCTTC. It translates to CASSDRLAGEQFF.

V gene TRBV19 combines with J gene TRBJ2-1, with 9 bases that match TRBD1. The germline V gene has CDR1 LNHDA and CDR2 SQIVND (reference sequence). V lost 5 bases to trimming and J lost 5 bases; unmatched junction nucleotides: 10. This CDR3 contains 16 residues. CDR3 residues: CASSAWGQGGDNEQFF. The CDR3 DNA sequence: TGTGCCAGTAGTGCCTGGGGACAGGGAGGCGACAATGAGCAGTTCTTC.

This chain's CDR3 is CASSPGLAASETQYF. DNA of the CDR3: TGTGCCAGCAGCCCCGGACTAGCGGCCTCGGAGACCCAGTACTTC. The J gene is TRBJ2-5, the V gene TRBV7-2; 10 nucleotides agree with TRBD2. The CDR3 contains 15 residues. Losses at the gene ends were 5 bases for V and 5 bases for J; bases not matched to a gene: 8. Germline V gene sequence: CDR1 SGHTA, CDR2 FQGNSA.

This clonotype has at least ten counts. V is TRBV7-2 and J is TRBJ2-1; tentatively, D is TRBD2 (6 bases). The V end was cut by 5 bases, the J end by 5 bases, with 16 bases between. This CDR3 comprises 15 residues. Per the germline V gene, CDR1 is SGHTA and CDR2 is FQGNSA. CDR3 amino acids: CASSNGGLGDNEQFF. CDR3 nucleotide sequence: TGTGCCAGCAGCAACGGGGGACTGGGGGACAATGAGCAGTTCTTC.

The rearrangement uses TRBV18 and TRBJ1-1, with a weak D call TRBD1 (5 bases). Germline loops: CDR1 KGHSH, CDR2 LQKENI. V dropped 2 bases and J dropped 1 base, with 8 bases sitting between them. The CDR3 spans 14 residues. The CDR3 DNA sequence: TGTGCCAGCTCACCAAAAGGGGCGAACACTGAAGCTTTCTTT. Its translation: CASSPKGANTEAFF.